The following is a T cell receptor (beta chain) sequence with its context. Its cognate antigen has yet to be identified. Base qualities are not provided; no much larger clone lies one nucleotide away. The cohort was made up of approximately 670 healthy bone marrow donors. All cohort members were sampled while nominally healthy, although unrecorded immune exposures were likely present. The donor was CMV seronegative and belonged to the group of 350 to 400 seronegative cohort members. Every donor gave a peripheral blood sample, and the peripheral blood mononuclear cells from that sample were used for TCR beta sequencing. Genomic DNA was extracted from the blood cell samples with the Qiagen DNeasy Blood Extraction Kit. V is clipped by 1 base and J by 5 bases, and the sequence between their germline boundaries is 9 bases long. In the germline V gene, CDR1 corresponds to SGHVS and CDR2 to FQNEAQ. From cysteine to phenylalanine, the CDR3 is 14 amino acids long. Solely the CDR3 DNA is kept, with 42 bases framed from the first base.

This sample was taken from a study of cytomegalovirus exposure and HLA in healthy donors (dated by TCRdb to 2017 to 2019). Turning to the overall study: An earlier analysis of approximately 640 of the donors reported about 290 Gb of sequence data and about 100 million unique TCR beta sequences from some 180 million T cells. Four to six DR-DQ haplotypes were handled as single units for association and clustering because linkage in the cohort was strong. A later genetic analysis took genome-wide SNP genotypes for about 55% of the 666 donors and used that subset as a discovery cohort. The study used immunosequencing to profile the T cell repertoires of under 700 subjects and linked those repertoires to cytomegalovirus serostatus. HLA typing covered class I and class II loci at four-digit resolution. Donor age, sex, ethnicity and CMV serostatus were collected together with the repertoire data. Across some 400 genotyped donors of the cohort, an average of roughly 250,000 unique TCR beta nucleotide sequences per donor were sequenced, and 15% to 20% of those sequences were non-productive. An earlier analysis of roughly 600 of the donors used high-throughput TCR beta sequencing to judge whether each TCR beta V gene segment behaved as functional or pseudogenic. The aim of the study was to test whether cataloging public T cell receptors could identify signatures of past pathogen exposure. The genetic ancestry cluster associated with self-reported Caucasian donors included around 76% of the roughly 380 genotyped donors. Roughly 300 gigabases of sequencing data and 70 million to 95 million unique TCR sequences made up an early release that covered fewer than 650 HLA-typed donors. Rather than drawing on any new phenotypic data, the later analysis identified candidate immune exposures from TCR beta sequences and the way those sequences occurred across donors. All discovery cohort repertoires had been generated on a single sequencing platform. Typing coverage differed by locus: A, B, C, DRB1 and DQB1 were typed in roughly 620-630 donors, DQA1 in 500 to 550, DPA1 in around 610, and DPB1 in roughly 450. High-throughput TCR immunosequencing, statistical association of individual TCRs with disease status, and machine learning were combined to predict cytomegalovirus infection status. Along with the 666-subject first cohort, a separate validation cohort of over a hundred different subjects was used. A later analysis re-analyzed previously published TCR beta repertoires from approximately 700 donors and added high-resolution HLA genotyping to study TCR occurrence patterns.

Library creation used the immunoSEQ multiplex PCR assay. For the multiplex PCR, a mixture combining 60 forward primers for TCR Vbeta segments and 13 reverse primers for TCR Jbeta segments was used. Amplification of the CDR3 region of rearranged TCR beta genes was performed with a multiplex PCR assay on genomic DNA. Amplified TCR beta libraries were sequenced as 87-base-pair reads on the Illumina HiSeq System. On the study's bioinformatics: A later analysis tallied around 87 million unique TCR beta chains across the 666 repertoires, and about 12 million of those chains were shared by two or more donors. A nearest-neighbor algorithm error-corrected the raw reads and collapsed the reads into unique sequences, merging closely related sequences to remove PCR and sequencing errors. Alignment of CDR3 sequences to IMGT reference sequences was used to assign V, D and J gene segments. For a sequence to be retained, at least a six-nucleotide match to both a V gene segment and a J gene segment was required. A rearrangement counted as productive if the CDR3 had no stop codons and remained in frame with V and J, and every other rearrangement counted as non-productive. Following IMGT convention, CDR3 was defined as the stretch from the second conserved V-encoded cysteine up to the conserved J-encoded phenylalanine. In an earlier analysis of around 540 of the donors, sequences lacking an unambiguous match to a single V gene segment were excluded. In an earlier analysis of more than 500 of the donors, a V segment was called functional when productive rearrangements were above 56.7%, and segregating when the standard deviation between donors exceeded 5%. To diagnose cytomegalovirus status from the catalog of TCR beta chain sequences, a statistical classification framework was built. V and J gene assignment, in a later analysis, came from comparing TCR nucleotide sequences with IMGT/GENE-DB human TR gene sequences. The TCRdist pipeline was used in a later analysis to assign CDR3 sequences and most-parsimonious VDJ recombination scenarios. In a later analysis, each TCR beta chain was defined by its CDR3 amino acid sequence together with its V-gene family, and reads without a unique V-gene family were excluded. As a way to deal with suspected cross-contamination and a sequencing artifact, a later analysis dropped approximately 570 nucleotide sequences that were highly shared and had low generation probability. For each public chain, a later analysis derived a clonal expansion index from normalized ranks of inferred template counts within each repertoire. Generation probabilities in a later analysis came from a VDJ recombination model fitted to out-of-frame rearrangements, and those results were checked against IGoR. In a later analysis, TCR-TCR, TCR-HLA and TCR-CMV co-occurrence was scored with hypergeometric tests, and a repertoire-size bias correction was applied to TCR pairs. In a later analysis, false discovery rates were estimated by permuting HLA or CMV assignments 20 times. In a later analysis, co-occurring TCRs were grouped using DBSCAN, and TCRdist sequence similarity was added for clustering within HLA-allele-positive subsets. Repertoires with fewer than 30,000 or more than 120,000 public chains, plus five repertoires with anomalous nucleotide sharing, were excluded from co-occurrence clustering. TCRdb retrieved this table from immuneACCESS and kept in-frame rearrangements only. Not all clones are present; in checked studies, unresolved V genes account for under half, and no reason is known for the remainder. V and J calls and clone size follow that table, whereas D and trimming were derived from the DNA. Recorded for this sample are roughly 200,000 clones; approximately 84% of them occurred a single time. Together, the top ten hold about 0.6% of the sample.

Results the study describes overall, beyond this receptor: Immune exposure information for the cohort was limited to CMV serostatus. Sequencing depth was assumed to be roughly uniform across donors in the presence/absence analyses, though that assumption may not hold. An association between a missense DCLRE1C variant and V-gene and J-gene trimming of TCR beta chains was found in a later genetic analysis and replicated in an independent cohort. Some IMGT-functional V segments, including TRBV6-2 and TRBV6-3, could not be told apart with the 87-base-pair reads, so those segments were excluded. In a later genetic analysis, fewer N-insertions in productive TCRs were reported among donors in an Asian-associated ancestry cluster than the approximately 670-donor mean. A later analysis reported that several top co-occurrence clusters appeared linked to parvovirus B19, influenza, CMV and Epstein-Barr virus. A later analysis found that HLA-associated TCR beta chains were more clonally expanded and had lower generation probabilities than equally common non-associated chains. The classifier was reported to diagnose cytomegalovirus status with high specificity and sensitivity in both the original and validation cohorts. In a later analysis, around 17,000 TCR beta sequences were associated with specific HLA alleles at a false discovery rate of 0.05. In an earlier analysis of 500 to 650 of the donors, most TCR beta V segments appeared in productive rearrangements about 87% or about 30% of the time, broadly matching IMGT annotations. Correlated functional status among segregating V segments might be attributable to linkage disequilibrium, but an unknown experimental factor could not be ruled out. A further reported finding was that TCR beta sequences accurately predicted the HLA-A and HLA-B alleles for most subjects in the first cohort. HLA typing was unavailable for some donors at each locus, so association tests used only the typed subset. Across donors, most TCR sequences were observed very rarely, whereas some public TCRs were present in many individuals. A total of 150 to 200 TCR beta chains were listed by the study as associated with cytomegalovirus. A group of highly shared sequence variants was considered likely to be a technical artifact of the sequencing pipeline. According to a later analysis, TCR association rates differed among HLA loci, with DRB1 alleles showing the most associated TCRs and HLA-C alleles showing the fewest. This cohort had only TCR beta chains sequenced, and the lack of alpha or paired-chain data limited which features could be detected. Seventeen rarely observed V segments, including chromosome 9 orphons, were excluded from the earlier analysis of a few hundred of the donors because counts were too low. It was suggested by the authors that the approach could potentially be generalized to other disease states and immunological phenotypes. According to a later analysis, most CMV-associated TCR beta chains appeared to be HLA-restricted, and the HLA associations seemed to be driven largely by CMV exposure. In vitro tests confirmed that three of the cytomegalovirus-associated TCR beta chains recognize cytomegalovirus antigens. When HLA alleles, especially DR and DQ, strongly co-occurred, attributing TCR associations to individual alleles was difficult.

This clonotype was obtained from a middle-aged woman in good health and CMV-seronegative. Input material: PBMCs. Recombination linked TRBV7-8 to TRBJ2-1, with the D gene not confidently named. CDR3 loop: CASSLGGVDNEQFF. The DNA reads as follows: TGTGCCAGCAGCTTAGGAGGAGTAGACAATGAGCAGTTCTTC.